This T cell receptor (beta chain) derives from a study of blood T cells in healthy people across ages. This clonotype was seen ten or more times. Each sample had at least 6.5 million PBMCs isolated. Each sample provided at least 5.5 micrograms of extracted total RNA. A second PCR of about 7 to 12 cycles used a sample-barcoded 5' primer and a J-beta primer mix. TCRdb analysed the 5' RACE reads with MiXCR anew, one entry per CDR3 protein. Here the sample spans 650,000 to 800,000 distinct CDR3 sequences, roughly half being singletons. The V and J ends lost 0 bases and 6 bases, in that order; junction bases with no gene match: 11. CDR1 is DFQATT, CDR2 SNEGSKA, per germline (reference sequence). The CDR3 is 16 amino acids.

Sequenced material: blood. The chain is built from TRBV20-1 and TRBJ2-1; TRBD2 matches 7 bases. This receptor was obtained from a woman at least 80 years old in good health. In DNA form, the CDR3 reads TGCAGTGCTAGAGATCCGAAACAGCCGGGGGGCAATGAGCAGTTCTTC. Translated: CSARDPKQPGGNEQFF.